This TCR beta chain originates from a study of T cells in Graves' hyperthyroidism and ophthalmopathy. The CDR3 runs to 12 residues. In germline, CDR1 is SGHRS, CDR2 YFSETQ. The table lists this clonotype with many counts. Antigen specificity is unknown. An end of the junction differs from the germline gene, which may be a read error. Disease duration was under 3 months in the ophthalmopathy patients, who also had a Clinical Activity Score of at least 3 and a NOSPECS grade of at least 4. For the diagnoses, clinical symptoms, serum thyroxine and TRAb, thyroid ultrasound and orbital computed tomography were used. Researchers took RNA transcripts and amplified the TCR beta CDR3 regions from them. First-round RT-PCR of the TCR CDR3 relied on the HTBI primer set. TCRdb fed the multiplex PCR reads into MiXCR, producing one record per CDR3 protein. The table has about half a million distinct CDR3 sequences, roughly a sixth seen once.

General study points: Blood also contained most expanded thyroid clonotypes above 0.001.

The V call is TRBV5-1, the J call TRBJ1-1; the D is unclear. The sequence came from a woman in her 30s with Graves' ophthalmopathy. Sequenced sample: blood. CDR3 nucleotide sequence: TGTGCCAGCAGCCTGGTGGGGACTGAAGCTTTCTTT. Translated: CASSLVGTEAFF.